This T cell receptor beta chain was sequenced in a study of regulatory T cells in long-lasting Graves disease. Time point described: newly diagnosed GD, antithyroid drugs for less than 3 months. From RNA extracted from PBMCs, the TCR library was made. Combining iRepertoire HTBI primers with Arm-PCR of CDR3 regions, the authors built TCR beta libraries. TCRdb reprocessed the multiplex PCR reads with MiXCR, giving one entry per CDR3 protein. The table includes approximately 390,000 distinct CDR3 sequences, roughly 17% detected once. General study points: Lower TCR diversity was seen in persistent Graves' patients than in newly diagnosed ones.

As regards this clonotype: Its antigen remains unknown.

Germline assignment: CDR1 SGHAT and CDR2 FQNNGV. V was pared by 1 base and J by 1 base, with 20 bases between. The CDR3 contains 19 residues. The data were also submitted as part of a second study, on T cells in Graves' hyperthyroidism and ophthalmopathy. That investigation notes: Ophthalmopathy got predicted by the model a median approximately 6.3 months before its onset.

The starting material was peripheral blood mononuclear cells (PBMCs), obtained at new diagnosis, from a patient treated with antithyroid drugs. The J gene is TRBJ2-1, the V gene TRBV11-2, with D unclear. The TCR sequence derives from a woman under 30 with Graves disease. The CDR3 reads CASSLVFGGFGASYNEQFF. CDR3 coding DNA: TGTGCCAGCAGCTTAGTCTTCGGTGGTTTTGGCGCGTCCTACAATGAGCAGTTCTTC. Variable domain in full (rest from reference TRBV11-2 and TRBJ2-1): EAGVAQSPRYKIIEKRQSVAFWCNPISGHATLYWYQQILGQGPKLLIQFQNNGVVDDSQLPKDRFSAERLKGVDSTLKIQPAKLEDSAVYLCASSLVFGGFGASYNEQFFGPGTRLTVL.